Presented here are 17 T cell receptor beta chains from one specimen sequenced in a study of regulatory T cells in long-lasting Graves disease. Time point defined: newly diagnosed GD, antithyroid drugs for less than 3 months. Extracted PBMC RNA gave rise to the TCR library. According to the study, TCR beta libraries were built with iRepertoire HTBI primers and CDR3-region Arm-PCR. TCRdb ran MiXCR on the multiplex PCR reads and lists one entry per CDR3 protein. The sample lists approximately 400,000 distinct CDR3 sequences; about 15% were seen once. This same sample was also taken into another study, of T cells in Graves' hyperthyroidism and ophthalmopathy.

The sequences come from peripheral blood mononuclear cells (PBMCs), collected at new diagnosis, from a patient treated with antithyroid drugs. These receptors all stem from a woman in her thirties or forties with Graves disease.

At least ten counts were recorded for this clonotype. This chain uses TRBV19 with TRBJ1-5; no reliable D call. Germline loops: CDR1 LNHDA, CDR2 SQIVND (reference sequence). V gave up 7 bases and J gave up 0 bases, with 25 bases separating them. CDR3 length equals 19 residues. Here the CDR3 reads CASTSSLGYGVYSNQPQHF. Here the CDR3 DNA reads TGTGCCAGTACGTCCTCGCTGGGTTACGGCGTATATAGCAATCAGCCCCAGCATTTT.

This clonotype was recorded at least ten times. The V and J genes are TRBV12-3 or TRBV12-4 and TRBJ2-5, with 7 bases aligning to TRBD2. The trim removed 5 bases at V and 4 bases at J, leaving 19 bases unmatched. The CDR3 is made up of 18 amino acids. CDR3 nucleotides: TGTGCCAGCAGTCCCACCAGAGGGCGCGGGAGTACGGGAGAGACCCAGTACTTC. This translates into CASSPTRGRGSTGETQYF.

This clonotype has ten or more counts. The rearrangement joins TRBV5-1 to TRBJ2-3; TRBD1 aligns across 7 bases. V was clipped by 4 bases and J by 9 bases; unmatched bases: 8. The CDR3 has 13 amino acids. Germline CDR1 and CDR2: SGHRS and YFSETQ. The CDR3 nucleotides are TGCGCCAGCAGCGCCACGACAGGGTTCACGCAGTATTTT. Amino acid sequence: CASSATTGFTQYF.

This chain connects TRBV9 to TRBJ2-1, with 11 positions matching TRBD2. Per germline, CDR1 SGDLS and CDR2 YYNGEE. This CDR3 has 15 residues. The V and J ends lost 0 bases and 7 bases, in that order; junction bases with no gene match: 3. The CDR3, as DNA: TGTGCCAGCAGCGTAGCGGGGACTAGCGGAAATGAGCAGTTCTTC. Its translation: CASSVAGTSGNEQFF.

As to this clonotype: A read error is possible here, since a much larger clone lies one base away. The chain joins TRBV20-1 to TRBJ2-4, with 9 nucleotides matching TRBD1. The CDR3 runs to 17 residues. CDR1 is DFQATT and CDR2 is SNEGSKA in the germline V gene (reference sequence). The CDR3 sequence: CSARHARDRVAKNIRYF. CDR3 nucleotides: TGCAGTGCCAGGCACGCCCGGGACAGGGTAGCCAAAAACATTCGGTACTTC.

The V call is TRBV7-2, the J call TRBJ2-1; no definite D call. This CDR3 is 15 amino acids long. Trimming stripped 2 bases from V and 6 bases from J, with 14 bases between. Germline values: CDR1 SGHTA, CDR2 FQGNSA. CDR3 amino acids: CASSLLPEETNEQFF. CDR3 bases: TGTGCCAGCAGCTTACTTCCCGAAGAGACCAATGAGCAGTTCTTC.

The J gene is TRBJ2-1, the V gene TRBV3-1, with TRBD2 matching over 10 bases. Germline values: CDR1 LGHDT, CDR2 YNNKEL (reference sequence). V shed 1 base, J shed 1 base, and the junction held 7 bases outside the gene matches. CDR3 length: 18 residues. The CDR3 DNA follows: TGTGCCAGCAGCCAAGGTTCCCTAGCGGGAGTATCCTACAATGAGCAGTTCTTC. Its translation: CASSQGSLAGVSYNEQFF.

This sequence joins TRBV6-1 and TRBJ2-7; TRBD1 or TRBD2 may be the D gene (5 bases each). Germline V CDR1 and CDR2: MNHNS, SASEGT. Trimming removed 10 bases from V and 6 bases from J, with 22 bases in between. The CDR3 length is 14 residues. This chain's CDR3 is CATQQGTELGEQYF. The CDR3 coding sequence is TGTGCCACTCAGCAAGGGACGGAGCTTGGCGAGCAGTACTTC.

Many counts were recorded for this clonotype. This chain links TRBV12-3 or TRBV12-4 with TRBJ2-3, with 8 bases aligning to TRBD2. The CDR3 runs to 12 residues. After removal of 5 bases from V and 7 bases from J, the junction contained 2 bases not matched to a gene. In DNA, the CDR3 is TGTGCCAGCAGTAGCGGGAGTAATACGCAGTATTTT. Translating gives CASSSGSNTQYF.

The table lists this clonotype with many counts. The chain links TRBV5-1 to TRBJ1-1; D gene unclear. CDR3 length: 13 residues. Trimming took off 6 bases at V and 1 base at J, with 10 bases between the two ends. Germline V gives CDR1 SGHRS, CDR2 YFSETQ. CDR3 DNA sequence: TGCGCCAGCAACAACCCCCCGAACACTGAAGCTTTCTTT. It yields the protein CASNNPPNTEAFF.

This clonotype appeared many times. V gene TRBV5-1 combines with J gene TRBJ2-1; 11 bases are a match to TRBD1. CDR3 size: 15 residues. Germline loops: CDR1 SGHRS, CDR2 YFSETQ. J lost 6 bases, V lost 4 bases, and 6 bases had no gene match. The CDR3: CASSMGGTGGNEQFF. The CDR3 nucleotides are TGCGCCAGCAGCATGGGGGGGACAGGGGGCAATGAGCAGTTCTTC. Supplemented by reference TRBV5-1 and TRBJ2-1, the full variable domain reads KAGVTQTPRYLIKTRGQQVTLSCSPISGHRSVSWYQQTPGQGLQFLFEYFSETQRNKGNFPGRFSGRQFSNSRSEMNVSTLELGDSALYLCASSMGGTGGNEQFFGPGTRLTVL.

This clonotype has ten or more counts. The CDR3, as DNA: TGTGCCAGCAGATGGAGGGAGGGGTCGGCTGGAAACACCATATATTTT. It is translated as CASRWREGSAGNTIYF. The J gene is TRBJ1-3, the V gene TRBV2, with D tentatively TRBD1 (5 bases). This CDR3 comprises 16 residues. Per the germline V gene, CDR1 is SNHLY and CDR2 is FYNNEI. V dropped 6 bases and J dropped 2 bases, with 17 bases sitting between them.

This clonotype was observed many times. V gene TRBV5-6 combines with J gene TRBJ2-7, with 8 bases that match TRBD1. Losses at the gene ends were 4 bases for V and 0 bases for J; bases not matched to a gene: 3. The CDR3 loop spans 14 amino acids. Germline V gene data show CDR1 as SGHDT and CDR2 as YYEEEE. CDR3 coding DNA: TGTGCCAGCAGCATACAGGGGGTCTCCTACGAGCAGTACTTC. Translated: CASSIQGVSYEQYF.

As to this clonotype: A much larger clone differs by one base, so this may be a read error. The chain carries TRBV29-1 and TRBJ2-5; TRBD1 matches 8 bases. Per the germline V gene, CDR1 is SQVTM and CDR2 is ANQGSEA. This CDR3 is built from 12 residues. The CDR3 here is CSGRQGQGTQYF. The CDR3 DNA follows: TGCAGCGGTCGACAGGGGCAAGGGACCCAGTACTTC.

This clonotype was seen repeatedly, ten times or more. V gene TRBV20-1 combines with J gene TRBJ2-7; TRBD1 matches at 10 bases. CDR1 is DFQATT, CDR2 SNEGSKA, per germline (reference sequence). There are 17 residues in the CDR3. The ends lost 3 bases at V and 2 bases at J; junction bases unmatched: 13. The CDR3 sequence: CSARVNPGQGQTYEQYF. The CDR3 nucleotides read TGCAGTGCTAGGGTCAATCCGGGACAGGGGCAAACCTACGAGCAGTACTTC.

This clonotype was detected many times. V usage is TRBV3-1 and J usage is TRBJ1-2, with D uncertain. Trimming cost V 1 base and J 8 bases, with 11 bases left between them. This CDR3 contains 13 residues. Germline V lookup: CDR1 LGHDT, CDR2 YNNKEL (reference sequence). The CDR3 reads CASSQGSTRGYTF. The CDR3 DNA follows: TGTGCCAGCAGCCAAGGTTCAACGCGGGGCTACACCTTC.

Of note for this clonotype: Only one base separates this from a far larger clonotype, so it likely reflects a read error. V and J are TRBV27 and TRBJ2-5, with no clear D. Between the trimmed V and J ends, which lost 8 bases and 5 bases, there was a span of 12 bases. Germline-derived CDR1 and CDR2 are MNHEY and SMNVEV (reference sequence). This CDR3 spans 12 amino acids. The CDR3 is CASGQVEETQYF. CDR3 sequence (DNA): TGTGCCAGCGGCCAAGTGGAGGAGACCCAGTACTTC.